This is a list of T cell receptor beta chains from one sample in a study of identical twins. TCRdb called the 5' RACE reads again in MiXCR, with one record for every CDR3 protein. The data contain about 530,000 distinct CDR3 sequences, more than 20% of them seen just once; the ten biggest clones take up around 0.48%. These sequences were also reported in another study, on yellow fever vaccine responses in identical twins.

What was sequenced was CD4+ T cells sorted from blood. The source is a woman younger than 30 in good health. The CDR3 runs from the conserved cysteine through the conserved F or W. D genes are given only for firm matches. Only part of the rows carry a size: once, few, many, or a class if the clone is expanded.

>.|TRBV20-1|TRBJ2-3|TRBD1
TGCAGTGCAAAGACAGGGATGGGCACAGATACGCAGTATTTT
CSAKTGMGTDTQYF
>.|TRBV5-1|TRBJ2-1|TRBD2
TGCGCCAGCAGGCAGCGGGACCTATACAATGAGCAGTTCTTC
CASRQRDLYNEQFF
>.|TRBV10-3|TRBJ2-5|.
TGTGCCGCCAGCAACCAAGAGACCCAGTACTTC
CAASNQETQYF
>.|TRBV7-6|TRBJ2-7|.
TGTGCCAGCAGCTCCCGCCCAGGGGACTACGAGCAGTACTTC
CASSSRPGDYEQYF
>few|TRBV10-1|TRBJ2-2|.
TGCGCCAGCGGGGCGGTTGGGAACACCGGGGAGCTGTTTTTT
CASGAVGNTGELFF
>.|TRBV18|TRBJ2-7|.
TGTGCCAGCTCACCCGAGATGGGGGCCTACGAGCAGTACTTC
CASSPEMGAYEQYF
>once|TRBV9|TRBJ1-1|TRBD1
TGTGCCAGCAGCGTTGGACAGGAAAACACTGAAGCTTTCTTT
CASSVGQENTEAFF
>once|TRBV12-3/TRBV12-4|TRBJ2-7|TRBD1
TGTGCCAGCAGCCCGGACAGGGGATATGACGAGCAGTACTTC
CASSPDRGYDEQYF
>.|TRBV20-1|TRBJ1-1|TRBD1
TGCAGTGCCCACAGGGGGTTCACTGAAGCTTTCTTT
CSAHRGFTEAFF
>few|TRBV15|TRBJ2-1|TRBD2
TGTGCCACCAGCAGGCCTAGACTAGCGGGAGTCCATGAGCAGTTCTTC
CATSRPRLAGVHEQFF
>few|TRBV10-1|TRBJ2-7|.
TGCGCCAGCGCCCCTGGACAGACCTACGAGCAGTACTTC
CASAPGQTYEQYF
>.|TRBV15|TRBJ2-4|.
TGTGCCACCGCCCAAGGGACCTTAGCCAAAAACATTCAGTACTTC
CATAQGTLAKNIQYF
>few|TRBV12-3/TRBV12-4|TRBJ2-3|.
TGTGCCAGCAGTTTAGCTTTGGCAGGTGACGCAGATACGCAGTATTTT
CASSLALAGDADTQYF
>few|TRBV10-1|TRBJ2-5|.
TGCGCCAGCAGTGACCCAAACCAAGAGACCCAGTACTTC
CASSDPNQETQYF
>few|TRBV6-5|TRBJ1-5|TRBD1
TGTGCCAGCAGTTACTCCGCGACAGGGGCCAGTTATCAGCCCCAGCATTTT
CASSYSATGASYQPQHF
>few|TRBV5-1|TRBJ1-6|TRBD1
TGCGCCAGCAGCAGGGGGACAGATAATTCACCCCTCCACTTT
CASSRGTDNSPLHF
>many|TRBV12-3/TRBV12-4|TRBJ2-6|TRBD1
TGTGCCAGCAGTAAACAACAGGGGTCTGGGGCCAACGTCCTGACTTTC
CASSKQQGSGANVLTF
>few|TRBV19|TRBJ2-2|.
TGTGCCAGTAGCCAGCTCGGCAGGGGGAACACCGGGGAGCTGTTTTTT
CASSQLGRGNTGELFF
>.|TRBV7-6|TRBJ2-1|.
TGTGCCAGCAGCCAGGGACGGAACAATGAGCAGTTCTTC
CASSQGRNNEQFF
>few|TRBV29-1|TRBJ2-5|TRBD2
TGCAGCGTTGGAGAGGGGAGGGCTGAGACCCAGTACTTC
CSVGEGRAETQYF
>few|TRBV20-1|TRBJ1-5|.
TGCAGTGCTAGAGATACCAGGGGAGATCAGCCCCAGCATTTT
CSARDTRGDQPQHF
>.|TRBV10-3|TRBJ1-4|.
TGTGCCATCAGCGGGGGAGGAGGGGGTGAAAAACTGTTTTTT
CAISGGGGGEKLFF
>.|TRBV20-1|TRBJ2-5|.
TGCAGTGCTAGAGTGCGGATCCAAGAGACCCAGTACTTC
CSARVRIQETQYF
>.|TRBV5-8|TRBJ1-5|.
TGTGCCAGCAGTCTCGGCCGGTGGGACAATCAGCCCCAGCATTTT
CASSLGRWDNQPQHF
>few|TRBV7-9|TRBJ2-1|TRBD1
TGTGCCAGCAGCTATATAACAGGGGCTCAGCAGTTCTTC
CASSYITGAQQFF
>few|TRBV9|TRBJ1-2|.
TGTGCCAGCAGCGTAGGTGTTGGCTACACCTTC
CASSVGVGYTF
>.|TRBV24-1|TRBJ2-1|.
TGTGCCACCAGTGATCACCGGAGCTACAATGAGCAGTTCTTC
CATSDHRSYNEQFF
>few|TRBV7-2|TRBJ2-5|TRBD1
TGTGCCAGCAGCTTTAGTCCCCCTAAAATTGGACATGGACAGGCCCCGGCAGGGACCCAGTACTTC
CASSFSPPKIGHGQAPAGTQYF
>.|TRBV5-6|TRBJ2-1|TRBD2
TGTGCCAGCAGCTTGGGAGGGACTAGCGGGGGGGCGGGATCCTACAATGAGCAGTTCTTC
CASSLGGTSGGAGSYNEQFF
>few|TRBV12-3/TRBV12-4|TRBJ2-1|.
TGTGCCAGCAGTTTAGTATTAGCGGAGGGGGATGAGCAGTTCTTC
CASSLVLAEGDEQFF
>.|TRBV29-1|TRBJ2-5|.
TGCAGCGTCCGGATAGAGACCCAGTACTTC
CSVRIETQYF
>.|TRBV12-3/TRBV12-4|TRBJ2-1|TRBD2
TGTGCCAGCAGTCTTAGACTAGCGGGAGTCTTTCGCAATGAGCAGTTCTTC
CASSLRLAGVFRNEQFF
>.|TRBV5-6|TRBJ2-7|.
TGTGCCAGCAGCCCCCGAGGGACGTCCTGGGAGCAGTACTTC
CASSPRGTSWEQYF
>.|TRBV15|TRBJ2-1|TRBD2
TGTGCCACCTCGACTAGCGGGGCTTACAATGAGCAGTTCTTC
CATSTSGAYNEQFF
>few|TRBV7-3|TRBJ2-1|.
TGTGCCAGCAGCCCATCAAGTAGCTCCTACAATGAGCAGTTCTTC
CASSPSSSSYNEQFF
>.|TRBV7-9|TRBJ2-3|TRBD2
TGTGCCAGCAGAAGTACTAGCGGAATCACAGATACGCAGTATTTT
CASRSTSGITDTQYF
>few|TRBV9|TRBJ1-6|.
TGTGCCAGCAGCGTAGTTATGGGGAATTCACCCCTCCACTTT
CASSVVMGNSPLHF